These 17 T cell receptor beta chains were all obtained from the same sample, sequenced in a study of OX40 agonist ivuxolimab in advanced cancers. TCRdb's copy holds only in-frame clones and misses some; the assay was immunoSEQ multiplex PCR. This table has over 25,000 clones, roughly 85% appearing once. The sample was CD4+ or CD8+ T cells sorted from blood, taken in a trial of the OX40 agonist ivuxolimab. The receptors were sampled from an adult with an advanced solid tumor such as melanoma, head and neck, liver or kidney cancer.

The chain combines TRBV28 with TRBJ2-6, with D hard to call. Germline-derived CDR1 and CDR2 are MDHEN and SYDVKM. CDR3 size: 16 residues. V was pared by 2 bases and J by 1 base, with 9 bases between. The CDR3 sequence is CASSLLPKSGANVLTF. CDR3 DNA: TGTGCCAGCAGTTTACTCCCGAAGTCTGGGGCCAACGTCCTGACTTTC.

This chain links TRBV29-1 with TRBJ2-3; weak D call: TRBD1 (5 bases). Germline lookup yields CDR1 SQVTM and CDR2 ANQGSEA. The length of the CDR3 is 10 residues. V dropped 6 bases and J dropped 6 bases, with 7 bases sitting between them. The CDR3 DNA follows: TGCAGCGTGTCAGGGGATACGCAGTATTTT. This codes for CSVSGDTQYF.

This sequence joins TRBV5-4 and TRBJ2-2, with D possibly called TRBD1 or TRBD2 (5 bases each). V was shortened by 10 bases and J by 2 bases, with 15 bases between the two germline ends. CDR1 SGHNT and CDR2 YYREEE come from the germline V gene (reference sequence). The CDR3 covers 14 residues. This chain's CDR3 is CAVTGTVNTGELFF. The DNA for the CDR3 is TGTGCCGTAACCGGGACGGTTAACACCGGGGAGCTGTTTTTT.

This chain joins TRBV27 and TRBJ1-2; 10 bases agree with TRBD1. CDR1 is MNHEY and CDR2 is SMNVEV in the germline V gene (reference sequence). This CDR3 has 14 residues. After removal of 5 bases from V and 5 bases from J, the junction contained 5 bases not matched to a gene. The chain's CDR3 is CASSPGTGVYGYTF. DNA for the CDR3: TGTGCCAGCAGTCCGGGGACAGGGGTTTATGGCTACACCTTC.

This chain links TRBV9 with TRBJ1-1; D is perhaps TRBD1 (6 bases). The CDR3 loop spans 14 amino acids. V was pared by 0 bases and J by 5 bases, with 11 bases between. CDR1 is SGDLS and CDR2 is YYNGEE in the germline V gene. CDR3 loop: CASSVGGRRTEAFF. CDR3 DNA: TGTGCCAGCAGCGTAGGGGGGCGCCGGACTGAAGCTTTCTTT.

The rearrangement links TRBV11-3 to TRBJ2-3; no firm D call. CDR1 is SGHNT and CDR2 is YENEEA in the germline V gene. The CDR3 loop spans 13 amino acids. With 4 bases removed from V and 6 bases from J, the gap between germline ends came to 11 bases. CDR3 in amino acids: CASSSTHPDTQYF. The CDR3 DNA reads as TGTGCCAGCAGCTCAACCCACCCGGATACGCAGTATTTT. The full variable domain, completed using reference TRBV11-3 and TRBJ2-3, is EAGVVQSPRYKIIEKKQPVAFWCNPISGHNTLYWYLQNLGQGPELLIRYENEEAVDDSQLPKDRFSAERLKGVDSTLKIQPAELGDSAVYLCASSSTHPDTQYFGPGTRLTVL.

The chain uses TRBV6-5 and TRBJ2-5; perhaps TRBD1 as D (7 bases). This CDR3 is built from 14 residues. CDR1 is MNHEY, CDR2 SVGAGI, per germline. Trimming left V 1 base short and J 7 bases short, with 13 bases between. The CDR3 DNA reads as TGTGCCAGCAGTTACTGGAGGGGGCGAGGGACCCAGTACTTC. Translating it yields CASSYWRGRGTQYF.

This chain links TRBV28 with TRBJ2-7; D is possibly TRBD2 (6 bases). CDR1 and CDR2 (germline): MDHEN, SYDVKM. The V end lost 5 bases, the J end lost 3 bases, and 8 bases lay between the germline ends. This CDR3 comprises 12 residues. CDR3 DNA: TGTGCCAGCAGTCCGGGGGACTACGAGCAGTACTTC. Translated, it gives CASSPGDYEQYF.

This sequence joins TRBV5-6 and TRBJ2-5; unclear D gene. The ends were cut back, 1 base at V and 4 bases at J, with 5 bases in the middle. Germline CDR1 and CDR2: SGHDT and YYEEEE. The CDR3 length is 12 residues. The CDR3 coding sequence is TGTGCCAGCAGCTTGTGGGGAGAGACCCAGTACTTC. This sequence encodes CASSLWGETQYF.

This clone was seen a single time. The chain recombines TRBV6-6 with TRBJ2-5, with D uncertain. Deletions cut 7 bases from V and 4 bases from J, with 10 bases between. The CDR3 extends over 12 amino acids. Germline V gives CDR1 MNHNY, CDR2 SVGAGI (reference sequence). CDR3 nucleotides: TGTGCCAGCACCCCCCCGGGAGAGACCCAGTACTTC. Translating gives CASTPPGETQYF.

This CDR3 reads CASSSGQDPSYEQYF. CDR3 sequence (DNA): TGTGCCAGCAGCTCTGGACAGGACCCCTCCTACGAGCAGTACTTC. The chain employs TRBV7-9 and TRBJ2-7, with 7 bases matching TRBD1. J was trimmed by 0 bases and V by 4 bases; bases with no gene match: 6. CDR3 length: 15 residues. Germline V gene lookup returns CDR1 SEHNR and CDR2 FQNEAQ (reference sequence).

This chain connects TRBV18 to TRBJ1-4; D not certain. Germline CDR1 is KGHSH and CDR2 is LQKENI. V lost 2 bases and J lost 8, with 9 bases in between. This CDR3 has 13 amino acids. The CDR3 reads CASSPGSAEKLFF. The CDR3 DNA reads TGTGCCAGCTCACCAGGCAGCGCCGAAAAACTGTTTTTT.

V gene TRBV19 combines with J gene TRBJ2-3; D is uncertain. The CDR3 consists of 12 residues. The germline gives CDR1 LNHDA, CDR2 SQIVND (reference sequence). Between the trimmed V and J ends, which lost 5 bases and 5 bases, there was a span of 8 bases. CDR3 nucleotides: TGTGCCAGTAGTTGGTCGAGAGATACGCAGTATTTT. Its protein product is CASSWSRDTQYF.

The genes are TRBV2 and TRBJ2-2, with a weak D call TRBD2 (5 bases). V dropped 5 bases and J dropped 6 bases, with 13 bases sitting between them. Germline lookup yields CDR1 SNHLY and CDR2 FYNNEI. The CDR3 covers 14 residues. The CDR3 DNA follows: TGTGCCAGCAGTTTATCGGCGGGCCCCGGGGAGCTGTTTTTT. It specifies CASSLSAGPGELFF.

The gene calls are TRBV21-1 and TRBJ1-5; the D segment call TRBD1 is taken from the table without a DNA check. TRBV21-1 corresponds to a pseudogene. The CDR3 has 13 amino acids. The CDR3 DNA is TGTGCCAGCCCCAACAATAGCAATCAGCCCCAGCATTTT. It is translated as CASPNNSNQPQHF.

The V call is TRBV7-2, the J call TRBJ2-7; D gene unclear. The germline V and J ends were trimmed by 0 bases and 2 bases, with 8 bases remaining between them. The CDR3 is 14 residues long. CDR1 and CDR2 from the germline V gene are SGHTA and FQGNSA. The CDR3 DNA reads as TGTGCCAGCAGCTTAGCAGTGTTCGCCTACGAGCAGTACTTC. Amino acid sequence: CASSLAVFAYEQYF.

This clone was observed once. CDR3 nucleotides: TGTGCCAGCAGTTATTCCTCTATCTCCTACGAGCAGTACTTC. Translation: CASSYSSISYEQYF. The rearrangement joins TRBV6-5 to TRBJ2-7, with D hard to call. The ends were cut back, 3 bases at V and 0 bases at J, with 9 bases in the middle. Germline values: CDR1 MNHEY, CDR2 SVGAGI. CDR3 length: 14 amino acids.